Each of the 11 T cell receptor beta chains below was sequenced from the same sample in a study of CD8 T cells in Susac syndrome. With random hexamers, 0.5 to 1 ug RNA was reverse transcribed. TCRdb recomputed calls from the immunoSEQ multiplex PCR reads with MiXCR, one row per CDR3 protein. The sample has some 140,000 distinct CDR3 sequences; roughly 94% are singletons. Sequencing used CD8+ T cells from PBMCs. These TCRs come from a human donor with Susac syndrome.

The CDR3 DNA sequence: TGTGCCAGCAGCTTTGATGGCCAGGGGGGTGAGCAGTTCTTC. Its protein is CASSFDGQGGEQFF. The chain is built from TRBV5-6 and TRBJ2-1; a weak D match, TRBD1 (7 bases). The V gene lost 2 bases and the J gene lost 9 bases, with 15 bases spanning the gap. CDR1 and CDR2 (germline): SGHDT, YYEEEE. CDR3 length: 14 amino acids.

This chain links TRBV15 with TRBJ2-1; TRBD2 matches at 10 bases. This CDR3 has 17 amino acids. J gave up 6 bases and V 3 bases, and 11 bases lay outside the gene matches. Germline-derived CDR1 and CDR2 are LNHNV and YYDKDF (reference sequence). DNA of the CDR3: TGTGCCACCAGCAGTTTGGAAAGGGCTAGCGGGAGCAATGAGCAGTTCTTC. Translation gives CATSSLERASGSNEQFF.

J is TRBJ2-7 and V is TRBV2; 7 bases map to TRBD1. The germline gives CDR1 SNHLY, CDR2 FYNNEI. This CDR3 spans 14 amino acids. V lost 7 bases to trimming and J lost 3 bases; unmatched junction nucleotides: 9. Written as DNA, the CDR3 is TGTGCCAGCACCGACCGGGACAGCCACTACGAGCAGTACTTC. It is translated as CASTDRDSHYEQYF.

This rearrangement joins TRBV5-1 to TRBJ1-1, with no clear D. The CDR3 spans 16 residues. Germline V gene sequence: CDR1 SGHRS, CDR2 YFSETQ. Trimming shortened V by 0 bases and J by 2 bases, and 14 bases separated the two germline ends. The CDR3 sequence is CASSLAVSLSNTEAFF. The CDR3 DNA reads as TGCGCCAGCAGCTTGGCAGTCAGTCTATCAAACACTGAAGCTTTCTTT.

CDR3 residues: CASSKRGDLSNQPQHF. DNA of the CDR3: TGTGCCAGCAGCAAACGAGGGGACCTTAGCAATCAGCCCCAGCATTTT. The chain has TRBV21-1 and TRBJ1-5; TRBD1, the D gene given by the table, was not confirmed from the DNA. TRBV21-1 is a pseudogene segment. The CDR3 has 16 amino acids.

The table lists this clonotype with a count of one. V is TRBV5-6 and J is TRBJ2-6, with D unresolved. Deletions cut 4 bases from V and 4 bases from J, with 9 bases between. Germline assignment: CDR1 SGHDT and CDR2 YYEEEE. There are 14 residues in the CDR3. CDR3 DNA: TGTGCCAGCAGCGCCGATGGGGGGGCCAACGTCCTGACTTTC. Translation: CASSADGGANVLTF. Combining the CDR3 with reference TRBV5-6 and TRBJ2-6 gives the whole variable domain DAGVTQSPTHLIKTRGQQVTLRCSPKSGHDTVSWYQQALGQGPQFIFQYYEEEERQRGNFPDRFSGHQFPNYSSELNVNALLLGDSALYLCASSADGGANVLTFGAGSRLTVL.

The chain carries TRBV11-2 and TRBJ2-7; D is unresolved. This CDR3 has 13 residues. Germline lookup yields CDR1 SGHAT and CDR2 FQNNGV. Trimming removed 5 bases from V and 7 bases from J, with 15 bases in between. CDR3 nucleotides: TGTGCCAGCAGCGCTAACGTAGCCTGGGAGCAGTACTTC. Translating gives CASSANVAWEQYF. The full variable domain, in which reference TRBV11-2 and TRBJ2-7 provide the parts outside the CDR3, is EAGVAQSPRYKIIEKRQSVAFWCNPISGHATLYWYQQILGQGPKLLIQFQNNGVVDDSQLPKDRFSAERLKGVDSTLKIQPAKLEDSAVYLCASSANVAWEQYFGPGTRLTVT.

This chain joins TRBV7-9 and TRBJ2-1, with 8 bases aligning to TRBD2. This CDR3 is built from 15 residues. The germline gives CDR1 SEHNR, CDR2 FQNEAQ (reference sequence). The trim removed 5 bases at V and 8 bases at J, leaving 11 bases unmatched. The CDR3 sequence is CASSAIGREVDEQFF. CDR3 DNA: TGTGCCAGCAGCGCTATAGGGCGGGAGGTCGATGAGCAGTTCTTC. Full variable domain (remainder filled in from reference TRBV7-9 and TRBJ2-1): DTGVSQNPRHKITKRGQNVTFRCDPISEHNRLYWYRQTLGQGPEFLTYFQNEAQLEKSRLLSDRFSAERPKGSFSTLEIQRTEQGDSAMYLCASSAIGREVDEQFFGPGTRLTVL.

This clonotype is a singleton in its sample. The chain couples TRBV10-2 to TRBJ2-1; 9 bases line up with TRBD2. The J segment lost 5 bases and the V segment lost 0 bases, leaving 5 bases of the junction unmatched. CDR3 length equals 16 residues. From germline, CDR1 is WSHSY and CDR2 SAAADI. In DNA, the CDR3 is TGCGCCAGCAGTGAGTCGGGCGGGAGGGCCGACAATGAGCAGTTCTTC. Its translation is CASSESGGRADNEQFF.

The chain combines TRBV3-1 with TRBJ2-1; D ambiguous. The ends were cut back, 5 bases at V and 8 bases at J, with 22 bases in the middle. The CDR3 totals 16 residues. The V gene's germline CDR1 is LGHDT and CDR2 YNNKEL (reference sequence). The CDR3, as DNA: TGTGCCAGCAGCACCCCTTTTTGGGATCCGATAGATGAGCAGTTCTTC. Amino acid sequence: CASSTPFWDPIDEQFF.

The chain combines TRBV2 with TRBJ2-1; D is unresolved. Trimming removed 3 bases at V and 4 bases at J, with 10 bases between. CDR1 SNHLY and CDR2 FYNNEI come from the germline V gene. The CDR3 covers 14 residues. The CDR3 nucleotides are TGTGCCAGCAGTGACTATTCCTCGTACAATGAGCAGTTCTTC. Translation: CASSDYSSYNEQFF.